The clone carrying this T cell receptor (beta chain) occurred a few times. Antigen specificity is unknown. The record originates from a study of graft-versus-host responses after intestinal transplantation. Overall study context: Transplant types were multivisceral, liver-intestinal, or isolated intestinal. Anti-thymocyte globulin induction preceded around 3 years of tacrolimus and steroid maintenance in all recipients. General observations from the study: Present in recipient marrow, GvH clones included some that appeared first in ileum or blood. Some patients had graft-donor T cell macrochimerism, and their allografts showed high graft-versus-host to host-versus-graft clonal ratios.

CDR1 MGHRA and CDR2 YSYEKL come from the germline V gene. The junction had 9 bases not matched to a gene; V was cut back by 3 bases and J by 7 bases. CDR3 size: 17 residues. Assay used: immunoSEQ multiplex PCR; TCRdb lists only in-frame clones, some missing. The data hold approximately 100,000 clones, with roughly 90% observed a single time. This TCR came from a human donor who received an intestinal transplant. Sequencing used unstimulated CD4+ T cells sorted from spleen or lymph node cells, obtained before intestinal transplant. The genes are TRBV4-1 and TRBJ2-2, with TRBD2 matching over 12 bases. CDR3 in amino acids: CASSQALAGGRGGELFF. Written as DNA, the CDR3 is TGCGCCAGCAGCCAGGCTCTAGCGGGGGGGCGGGGCGGGGAGCTGTTTTTT.